This T cell receptor (beta chain) was obtained from a study of shared clonotypes between healthy human individuals. As defined, naive CD8 cells were CD45RO-negative and positively selected for CCR7, with terminally differentiated effector memory CD45RA+ cells excluded. As regards this clone: As yet, its antigen is unknown.

Whole-study results and caveats: Only blood samples were collected, and tissue repertoires likely differ. Generation probabilities of non-shared clonotypes were lower (relative to those shared by all four donors). Limitation of the genetic and exposure-history diversity represented came from the few donors.

There are 15 residues in the CDR3. Germline values: CDR1 MNHEY, CDR2 SMNVEV (reference sequence). V lost 3 bases, J lost 1 base, and 12 bases lay in between. An even split of each subset's genomic DNA across several immunoSEQ plates was performed. The table came from immunoSEQ multiplex PCR; TCRdb's copy has only in-frame clones and leaves some out. The sample has approximately 600,000 clones; roughly 95% are singletons. Sequenced input: naive CD8+ T cells sorted from blood. J is TRBJ1-1 and V is TRBV27; no reliable D call. The origin of this receptor is a woman aged 25 to 45 in good health. In DNA, the CDR3 is TGTGCCAGCAGTTTTCGCGGAGCTCCGAACACTGAAGCTTTCTTT. Amino acids: CASSFRGAPNTEAFF.